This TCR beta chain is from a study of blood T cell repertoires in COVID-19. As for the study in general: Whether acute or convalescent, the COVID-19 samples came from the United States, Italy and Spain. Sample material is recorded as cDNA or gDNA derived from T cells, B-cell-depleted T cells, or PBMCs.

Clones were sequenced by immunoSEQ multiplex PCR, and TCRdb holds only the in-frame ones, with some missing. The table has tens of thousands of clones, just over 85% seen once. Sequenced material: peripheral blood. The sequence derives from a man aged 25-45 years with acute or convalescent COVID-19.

The CDR3 reads CASSYARGYGYTF. The CDR3 coding sequence is TGTGCCAGCAGTTACGCCAGGGGGTATGGCTACACCTTC. This chain uses TRBV6-5 with TRBJ1-2; 7 bases align to TRBD1. J gave up 5 bases and V 2 bases, and 2 bases lay outside the gene matches. CDR1 and CDR2 from the germline V gene are MNHEY and SVGAGI. The CDR3 extends over 13 amino acids.